Listed here is a single TCR beta chain. This entry belongs to a study of blood T cell repertoires in COVID-19. As for the study in general: There were acute and convalescent COVID-19 samples, and they came from the United States, Italy and Spain.

Trimming at V came to 4 bases and at J to 1 base, leaving 6 bases not matched to a gene. Germline V gives CDR1 LNHDA, CDR2 SQIVND (reference sequence). CDR3 length equals 15 residues. Sequencing used immunoSEQ multiplex PCR; TCRdb keeps in-frame clones, though not all of them. The sample records tens of thousands of clones, 65% to 90% being singletons. V usage is TRBV19 and J usage is TRBJ1-1; 7 bases match TRBD1. Sequences were obtained from peripheral blood. The TCR originated in a man in his sixties with acute or convalescent COVID-19. CDR3 in DNA: TGTGCCAGTAGTACGGGACAGAAGTGGAACACTGAAGCTTTCTTT. This codes for CASSTGQKWNTEAFF.